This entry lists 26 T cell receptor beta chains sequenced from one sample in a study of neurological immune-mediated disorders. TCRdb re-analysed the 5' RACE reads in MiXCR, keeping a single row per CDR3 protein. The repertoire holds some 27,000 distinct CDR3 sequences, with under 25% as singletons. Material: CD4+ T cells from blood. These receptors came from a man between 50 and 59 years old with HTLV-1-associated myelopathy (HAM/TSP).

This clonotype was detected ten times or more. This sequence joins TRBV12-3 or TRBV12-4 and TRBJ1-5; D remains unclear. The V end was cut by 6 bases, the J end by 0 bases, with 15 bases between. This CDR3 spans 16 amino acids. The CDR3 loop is CASSTGGQYSNQPQHF. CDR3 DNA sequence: TGTGCCAGCAGCACCGGAGGGCAGTATAGCAATCAGCCCCAGCATTTT.

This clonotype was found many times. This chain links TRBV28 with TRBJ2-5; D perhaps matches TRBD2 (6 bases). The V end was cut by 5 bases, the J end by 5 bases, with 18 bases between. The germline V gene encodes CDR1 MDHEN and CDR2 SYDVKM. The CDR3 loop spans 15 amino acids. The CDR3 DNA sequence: TGTGCCAGCAGTCCCCGCGGGGCGGCGGCGGAGACCCAGTACTTC. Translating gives CASSPRGAAAETQYF.

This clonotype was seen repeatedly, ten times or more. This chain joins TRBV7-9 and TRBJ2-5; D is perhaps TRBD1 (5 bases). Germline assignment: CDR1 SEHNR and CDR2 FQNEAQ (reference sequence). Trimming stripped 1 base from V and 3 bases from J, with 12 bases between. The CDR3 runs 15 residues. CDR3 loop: CASSLGLVDKETQYF. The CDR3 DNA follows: TGTGCCAGCAGCTTAGGTTTAGTGGACAAAGAGACCCAGTACTTC.

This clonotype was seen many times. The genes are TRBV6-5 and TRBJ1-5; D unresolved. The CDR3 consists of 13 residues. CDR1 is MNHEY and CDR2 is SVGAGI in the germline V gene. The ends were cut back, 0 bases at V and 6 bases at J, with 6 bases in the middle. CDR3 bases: TGTGCCAGCAGTTACTCTTGGGGTCAGCCCCAGCATTTT. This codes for CASSYSWGQPQHF.

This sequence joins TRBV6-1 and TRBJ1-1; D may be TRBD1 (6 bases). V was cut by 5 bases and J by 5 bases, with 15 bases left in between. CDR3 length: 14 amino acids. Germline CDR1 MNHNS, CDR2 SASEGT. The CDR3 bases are TGTGCCAGCAGTTCGGACAGAAGAGGGACTGAAGCTTTCTTT. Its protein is CASSSDRRGTEAFF.

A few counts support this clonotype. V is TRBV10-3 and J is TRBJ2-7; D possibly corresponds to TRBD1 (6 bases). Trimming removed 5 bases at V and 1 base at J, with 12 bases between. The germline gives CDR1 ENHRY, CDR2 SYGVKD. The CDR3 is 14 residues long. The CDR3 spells CAISPQGLSYEQYF. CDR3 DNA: TGTGCCATCAGTCCCCAGGGGTTATCCTACGAGCAGTACTTC.

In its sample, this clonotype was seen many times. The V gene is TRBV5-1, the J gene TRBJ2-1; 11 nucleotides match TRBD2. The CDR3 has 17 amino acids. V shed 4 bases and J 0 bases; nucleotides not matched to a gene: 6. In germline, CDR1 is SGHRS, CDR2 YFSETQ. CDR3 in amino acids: CASSGGLAVSSYNEQFF. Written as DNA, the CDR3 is TGCGCCAGCAGCGGGGGACTAGCGGTTAGCTCCTACAATGAGCAGTTCTTC.

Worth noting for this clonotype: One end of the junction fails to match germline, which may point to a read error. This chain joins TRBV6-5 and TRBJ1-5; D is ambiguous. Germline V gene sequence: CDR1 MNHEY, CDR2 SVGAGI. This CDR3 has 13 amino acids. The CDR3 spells CASSRAGMQPKHF. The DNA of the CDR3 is TGTGCCAGCAGTCGGGCGGGGATGCAGCCCAAGCATTTT.

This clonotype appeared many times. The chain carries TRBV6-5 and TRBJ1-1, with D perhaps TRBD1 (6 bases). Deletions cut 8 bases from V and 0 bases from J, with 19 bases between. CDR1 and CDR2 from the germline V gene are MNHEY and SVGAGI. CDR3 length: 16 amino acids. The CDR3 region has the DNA TGTGCCAGCGGGGAAGGGGGATATTCTGTGAACACTGAAGCTTTCTTT. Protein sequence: CASGEGGYSVNTEAFF.

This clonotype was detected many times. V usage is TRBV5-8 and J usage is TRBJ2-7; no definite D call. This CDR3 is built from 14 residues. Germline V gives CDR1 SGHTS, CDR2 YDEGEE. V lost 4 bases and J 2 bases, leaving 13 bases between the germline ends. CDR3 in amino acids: CASSPFMMPYEQYF. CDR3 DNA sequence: TGTGCCAGCAGCCCCTTCATGATGCCCTACGAGCAGTACTTC.

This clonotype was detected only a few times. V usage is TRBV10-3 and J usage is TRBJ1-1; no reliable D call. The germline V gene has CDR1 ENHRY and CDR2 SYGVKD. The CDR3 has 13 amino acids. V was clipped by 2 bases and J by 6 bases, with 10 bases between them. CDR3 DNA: TGTGCCATCAGTGAGCGGTCCGGGGCTGAAGCTTTCTTT. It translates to CAISERSGAEAFF.

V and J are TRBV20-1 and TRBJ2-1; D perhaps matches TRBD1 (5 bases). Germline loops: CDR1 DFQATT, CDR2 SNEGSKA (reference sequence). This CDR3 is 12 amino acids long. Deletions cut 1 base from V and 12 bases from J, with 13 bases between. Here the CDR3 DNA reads TGCAGTGCTAGAGCCCGGACACCGGGGCAGTTCTTC. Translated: CSARARTPGQFF.

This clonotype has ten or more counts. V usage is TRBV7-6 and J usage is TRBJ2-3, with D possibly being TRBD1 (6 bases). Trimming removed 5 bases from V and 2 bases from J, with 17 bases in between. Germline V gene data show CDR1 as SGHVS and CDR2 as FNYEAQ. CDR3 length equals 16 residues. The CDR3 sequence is CASSRTLTGTTDTQYF. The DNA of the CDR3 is TGTGCCAGCAGCCGCACCTTAACAGGGACCACAGATACGCAGTATTTT. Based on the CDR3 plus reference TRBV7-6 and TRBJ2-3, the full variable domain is GAGVSQSPRYKVTKRGQDVALRCDPISGHVSLYWYRQALGQGPEFLTYFNYEAQQDKSGLPNDRFSAERPEGSISTLTIQRTEQRDSAMYRCASSRTLTGTTDTQYFGPGTRLTVL.

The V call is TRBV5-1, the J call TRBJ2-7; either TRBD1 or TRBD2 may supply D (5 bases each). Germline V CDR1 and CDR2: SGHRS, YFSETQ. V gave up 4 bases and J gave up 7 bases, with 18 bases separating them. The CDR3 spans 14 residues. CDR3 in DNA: TGCGCCAGCAGCCTGCCGGGACCAGGTGTGGAGCAGTACTTC. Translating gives CASSLPGPGVEQYF. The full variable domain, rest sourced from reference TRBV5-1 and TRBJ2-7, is KAGVTQTPRYLIKTRGQQVTLSCSPISGHRSVSWYQQTPGQGLQFLFEYFSETQRNKGNFPGRFSGRQFSNSRSEMNVSTLELGDSALYLCASSLPGPGVEQYFGPGTRLTVT.

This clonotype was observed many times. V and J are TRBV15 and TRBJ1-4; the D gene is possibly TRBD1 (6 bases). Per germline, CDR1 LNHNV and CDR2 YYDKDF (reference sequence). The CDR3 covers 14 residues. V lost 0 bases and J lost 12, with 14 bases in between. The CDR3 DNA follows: TGTGCCACCAGCAGAGATCGGCAGGGGAGAGAACTGTTTTTT. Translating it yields CATSRDRQGRELFF.

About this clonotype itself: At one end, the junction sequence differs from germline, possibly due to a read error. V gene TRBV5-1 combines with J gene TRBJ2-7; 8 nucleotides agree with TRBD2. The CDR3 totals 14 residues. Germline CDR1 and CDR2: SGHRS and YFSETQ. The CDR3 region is CASSLGGDSYKQYF. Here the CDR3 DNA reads TGCGCCAGCAGCCTCGGGGGGGACTCCTACAAGCAGTACTTC.

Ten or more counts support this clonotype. The CDR3 DNA reads TGTGCCAGCAGTTTAGGGAGCGGGGGGGCTAGAAGGAACGAGCAGTACTTC. This gives the protein CASSLGSGGARRNEQYF. This rearrangement joins TRBV12-3 or TRBV12-4 to TRBJ2-7; 10 bases align to TRBD2. The CDR3 is made up of 17 amino acids. The trim removed 1 base at V and 5 bases at J, leaving 11 bases unmatched.

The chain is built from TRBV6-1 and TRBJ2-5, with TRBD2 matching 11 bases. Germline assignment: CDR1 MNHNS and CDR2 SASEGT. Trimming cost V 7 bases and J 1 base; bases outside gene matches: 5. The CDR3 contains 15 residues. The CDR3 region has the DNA TGTGCCAGCAAGCTAGCGGGGGGAATCCAAGAGACCCAGTACTTC. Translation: CASKLAGGIQETQYF.

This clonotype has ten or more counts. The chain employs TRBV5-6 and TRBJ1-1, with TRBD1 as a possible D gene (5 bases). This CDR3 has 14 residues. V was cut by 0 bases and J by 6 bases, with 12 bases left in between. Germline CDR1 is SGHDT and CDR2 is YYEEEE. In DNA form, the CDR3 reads TGTGCCAGCAGCTTGGTTGCAGGGTCGGCTGAAGCTTTCTTT. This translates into CASSLVAGSAEAFF.

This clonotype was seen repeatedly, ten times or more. The CDR3: CSARSGTGNSPLHF. Written as DNA, the CDR3 is TGCAGTGCTAGATCCGGGACAGGGAATTCACCCCTCCACTTT. This chain uses TRBV20-1 with TRBJ1-6; 9 bases are shared with TRBD1. CDR3 length: 14 amino acids. CDR1 and CDR2 (germline): DFQATT, SNEGSKA (reference sequence). J was trimmed by 7 bases and V by 2 bases; bases with no gene match: 3.

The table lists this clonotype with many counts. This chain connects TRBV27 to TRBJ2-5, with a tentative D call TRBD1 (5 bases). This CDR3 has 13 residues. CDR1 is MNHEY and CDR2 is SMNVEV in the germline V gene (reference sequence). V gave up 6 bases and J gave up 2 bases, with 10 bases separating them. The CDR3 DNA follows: TGTGCCAGCAGGACTCGACAGCAAGAGACCCAGTACTTC. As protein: CASRTRQQETQYF.

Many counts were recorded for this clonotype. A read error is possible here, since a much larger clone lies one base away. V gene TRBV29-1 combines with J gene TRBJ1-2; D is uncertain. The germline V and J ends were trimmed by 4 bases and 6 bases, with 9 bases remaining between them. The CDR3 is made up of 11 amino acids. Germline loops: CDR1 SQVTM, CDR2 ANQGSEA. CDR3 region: CSVANSDGYTF. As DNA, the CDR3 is TGCAGCGTTGCCAACAGCGATGGCTACACCTTC.

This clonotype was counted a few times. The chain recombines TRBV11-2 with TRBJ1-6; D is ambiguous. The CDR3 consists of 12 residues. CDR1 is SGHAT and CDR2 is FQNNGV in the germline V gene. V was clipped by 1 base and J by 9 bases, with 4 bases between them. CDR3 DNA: TGTGCCAGCAGCTTAGCTGGTTCACCCCTCCACTTT. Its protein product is CASSLAGSPLHF.

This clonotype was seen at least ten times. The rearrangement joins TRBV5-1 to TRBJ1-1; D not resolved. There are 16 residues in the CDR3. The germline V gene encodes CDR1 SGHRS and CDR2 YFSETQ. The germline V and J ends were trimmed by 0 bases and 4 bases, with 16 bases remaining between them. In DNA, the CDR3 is TGCGCCAGCAGCTTGGAGGCCAGGTCCCAGGTCACTGAAGCTTTCTTT. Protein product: CASSLEARSQVTEAFF. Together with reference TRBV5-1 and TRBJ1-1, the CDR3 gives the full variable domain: KAGVTQTPRYLIKTRGQQVTLSCSPISGHRSVSWYQQTPGQGLQFLFEYFSETQRNKGNFPGRFSGRQFSNSRSEMNVSTLELGDSALYLCASSLEARSQVTEAFFGQGTRLTVV.

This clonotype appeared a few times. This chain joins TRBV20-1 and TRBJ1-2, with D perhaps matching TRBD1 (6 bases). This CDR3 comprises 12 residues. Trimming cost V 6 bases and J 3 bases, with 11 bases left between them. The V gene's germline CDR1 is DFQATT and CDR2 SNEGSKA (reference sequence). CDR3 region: CSALNRDYGYTF. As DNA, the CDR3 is TGCAGTGCCCTAAACAGGGACTATGGCTACACCTTC.

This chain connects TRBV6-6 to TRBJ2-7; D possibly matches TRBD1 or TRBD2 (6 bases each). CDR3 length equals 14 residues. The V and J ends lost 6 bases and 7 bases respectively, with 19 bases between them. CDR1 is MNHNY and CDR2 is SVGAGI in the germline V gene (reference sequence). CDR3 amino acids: CASRRGPGAREQYF. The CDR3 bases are TGTGCCAGCAGGCGTGGCCCGGGGGCGCGTGAGCAGTACTTC.